These 15 T cell receptor beta chains originate from one sample sequenced in a study of vaccination and CD4 T cells after COVID-19. Sequence data for DNA of cultured CD4+ T cells were generated by the Oncomine TCR Beta short-read assay. From the PCR reads, TCRdb called clonotypes with MiXCR, one entry per CDR3 protein. The sample consists of thousands of distinct CDR3 sequences, around 61% of them appearing once. Documented treatment: roughly 11-day PBMC culture with coronavirus spike peptide pools or control peptides (ViraFEST assay). These receptors have no identified antigens. Sequencing was performed on CD4+ T cells from blood, cultured in vitro. These receptors came from a human donor who had recovered from COVID-19.

V is TRBV20-1 and J is TRBJ2-3, with D possibly being TRBD2 (6 bases). V lost 6 bases and J 2 bases, leaving 12 bases between the germline ends. The CDR3 is 13 residues long. The germline gives CDR1 DFQATT, CDR2 SNEGSKA (reference sequence). CDR3 residues: CSAWDLITDTQYF. As DNA, the CDR3 is TGCAGTGCCTGGGACTTGATCACAGATACGCAGTATTTT.

This chain uses TRBV6-5 with TRBJ2-4, with 9 bases lining up with TRBD2. The junction had 12 bases not matched to a gene; V was cut back by 4 bases and J by 11 bases. The germline V gene has CDR1 MNHEY and CDR2 SVGAGI. CDR3 size: 15 residues. This chain's CDR3 is CASSSPGLAGNVQYF. CDR3 nucleotides: TGTGCCAGCAGTTCGCCGGGACTAGCAGGAAATGTTCAGTACTTC.

This clonotype came up a few times. The CDR3 region has the DNA TGTGCCACCAGCAGAGATCGGGGGAGATCTGAAAAACTGTTTTTT. Protein sequence: CATSRDRGRSEKLFF. The V call is TRBV15, the J call TRBJ1-4, with D possibly TRBD1 on 5 matching bases. The V and J ends lost 0 bases and 7 bases respectively, with 12 bases between them. The CDR3 consists of 15 residues. Per the germline V gene, CDR1 is LNHNV and CDR2 is YYDKDF (reference sequence).

This sequence joins TRBV19 and TRBJ2-5; D is possibly TRBD1 or TRBD2 (5 bases each). The CDR3 is 13 residues long. V shed 6 bases and J shed 4 bases, with 12 bases lying between them. Per germline, CDR1 LNHDA and CDR2 SQIVND (reference sequence). The CDR3 loop reads CASRGRSPETQYF. The CDR3 coding sequence is TGTGCCAGTAGGGGACGGTCCCCAGAGACCCAGTACTTC.

V is TRBV24-1 and J is TRBJ2-3; D gene ambiguous. Between the trimmed V and J ends, which lost 4 bases and 7 bases, there was a span of 11 bases. The CDR3 has 13 residues. Germline lookup yields CDR1 KGHDR and CDR2 SFDVKD. The CDR3 nucleotides read TGTGCCACCAGTGACCCCAGTGGTTATACGCAGTATTTT. Translation: CATSDPSGYTQYF.

There are a few counts of this clonotype. The CDR3 coding sequence is TGTGCTAGTGGCCTTCTCACAGGGGTCGGCTACACCTTC. This translates into CASGLLTGVGYTF. The V and J genes are TRBV12-5 and TRBJ1-2; TRBD1 aligns across 7 bases. V shed 6 bases and J 8 bases; nucleotides not matched to a gene: 9. Germline V gives CDR1 LGHNT, CDR2 FRNRAP. There are 13 residues in the CDR3.

The chain has TRBV28 and TRBJ2-1; D assignment may be TRBD1 or TRBD2 (5 bases each). In germline, CDR1 is MDHEN, CDR2 SYDVKM. V was trimmed by 5 bases and J by 6 bases, leaving 11 bases between them. This CDR3 comprises 13 residues. Here the CDR3 reads CASSLRGLNEQFF. The CDR3 DNA is TGTGCCAGCAGTCTCCGGGGCCTCAATGAGCAGTTCTTC.

V and J are TRBV6-5 and TRBJ1-1, with D unresolved. Deletions cut 0 bases from V and 5 bases from J, with 7 bases between. CDR1 and CDR2 (germline): MNHEY, SVGAGI. There are 13 residues in the CDR3. CDR3 sequence reads: CASSYSTGTEAFF. The CDR3 bases are TGTGCCAGCAGTTACTCGACGGGGACTGAAGCTTTCTTT.

The chain uses TRBV2 and TRBJ2-5; D gene uncertain. V was clipped by 4 bases and J by 1 base, with 13 bases between them. Germline CDR1 SNHLY, CDR2 FYNNEI. The CDR3 extends over 15 amino acids. DNA for the CDR3: TGTGCCAGCAGTGTACTCCGGCTACCCCAAGAGACCCAGTACTTC. This translates into CASSVLRLPQETQYF.

The chain is built from TRBV28 and TRBJ1-4, with no clear D. The germline V gene has CDR1 MDHEN and CDR2 SYDVKM. This CDR3 has 11 residues. V gave up 3 bases and J gave up 8 bases, with 4 bases separating them. CDR3 residues: CASSLREKLFF. The CDR3 nucleotides read TGTGCCAGCAGTTTGAGGGAAAAACTGTTTTTT.

The V call is TRBV20-1, the J call TRBJ1-5; D is unclear. The germline V gene has CDR1 DFQATT and CDR2 SNEGSKA (reference sequence). The CDR3 length is 12 residues. Trimming removed 7 bases at V and 6 bases at J, with 13 bases between. CDR3: CSVLTSGQPQHF. The CDR3 coding sequence is TGCAGTGTTTTAACTTCGGGTCAGCCCCAGCATTTT.

The chain combines TRBV6-1 with TRBJ1-2, with 9 positions matching TRBD1. V dropped 7 bases and J dropped 4; count of bases not matched to a gene: 7. The CDR3 has 14 amino acids. Germline V gene lookup returns CDR1 MNHNS and CDR2 SASEGT. The CDR3 nucleotides are TGTGCCAGCATTCGGGACAGGGCGGGCTATGGCTACACCTTC. The encoded protein is CASIRDRAGYGYTF.

The rearrangement links TRBV6-4 to TRBJ2-7; 11 bases align to TRBD1. Germline V gene sequence: CDR1 MRHNA, CDR2 SNTAGT. The CDR3 covers 16 residues. J was trimmed by 6 bases and V by 3 bases; bases with no gene match: 10. Here the CDR3 reads CASSEGMRTGGREQYF. CDR3 DNA: TGTGCCAGCAGTGAAGGGATGAGGACAGGGGGCCGCGAGCAGTACTTC.

The rearrangement links TRBV12-2 to TRBJ1-6; the table's D call, TRBD1, was not checked against the DNA. TRBV12-2 is listed as a pseudogene. The CDR3 covers 17 residues. CDR3: CASRFQTQGGHNSPLHF. The CDR3 DNA reads as TGTGCAAGTCGCTTCCAGACGCAGGGGGGTCATAATTCACCCCTCCACTTT.

The table lists this clonotype with a few counts. The V gene is TRBV2, the J gene TRBJ1-5; 10 bases align to TRBD1. CDR3 length: 15 residues. The germline CDR1 and CDR2 sequences are SNHLY and FYNNEI. After removal of 6 bases from V and 2 bases from J, the junction contained 4 bases not matched to a gene. This CDR3 is CASRPGTGGNQPQHF. In DNA, the CDR3 is TGTGCCAGCAGACCCGGGACAGGGGGCAATCAGCCCCAGCATTTT.